This T cell receptor (beta chain) is drawn from a study of shared clonotypes between healthy human individuals. CD4+ cells were split into CD45RA+ naive and CD45RA-negative memory subsets. General study results and limits: Non-shared clonotypes were found to have lower generation probabilities than the clonotypes that were shared by all four of the sorted-subset donors. Memory subsets generally showed lower estimated richness than naive subsets.

CDR3 length: 14 amino acids. Germline V gene data show CDR1 as SGHNT and CDR2 as YENEEA. V was shortened by 5 bases and J by 0 bases, with 7 bases between the two germline ends. As for this clone: Its antigen is unidentified.

The sorted-subset replicate PCRs were given 200 ng DNA, which is tens of thousands of T cell genomes. This table comes from immunoSEQ multiplex PCR, and its TCRdb copy is limited to in-frame clones, with some not included. The sample consists of more than 550,000 clones, about two thirds of them appearing once. This TCR derives from a woman in her thirties in good health. The gene calls are TRBV11-3 and TRBJ2-2; D possibly corresponds to TRBD2 (5 bases). Sequenced: memory CD4+ T cells sorted from blood. Regarding subset: CD45RA-negative fraction. As DNA, the CDR3 is TGTGCCAGCAGCCTACTAGCGAACACCGGGGAGCTGTTTTTT. Its translation is CASSLLANTGELFF.